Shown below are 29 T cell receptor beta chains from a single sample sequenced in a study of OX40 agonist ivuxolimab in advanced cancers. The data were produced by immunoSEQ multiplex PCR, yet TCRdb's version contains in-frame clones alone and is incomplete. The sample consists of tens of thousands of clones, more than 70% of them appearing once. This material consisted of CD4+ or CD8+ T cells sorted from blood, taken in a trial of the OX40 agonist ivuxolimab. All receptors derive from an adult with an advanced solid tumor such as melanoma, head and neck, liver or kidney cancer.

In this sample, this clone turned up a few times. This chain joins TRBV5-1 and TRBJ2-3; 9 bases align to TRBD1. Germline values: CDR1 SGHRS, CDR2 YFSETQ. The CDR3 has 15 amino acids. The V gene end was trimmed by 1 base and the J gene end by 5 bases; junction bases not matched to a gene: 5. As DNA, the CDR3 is TGCGCCAGCAGCTTGAGGGACAGGGAAGTAGATACGCAGTATTTT. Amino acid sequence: CASSLRDREVDTQYF.

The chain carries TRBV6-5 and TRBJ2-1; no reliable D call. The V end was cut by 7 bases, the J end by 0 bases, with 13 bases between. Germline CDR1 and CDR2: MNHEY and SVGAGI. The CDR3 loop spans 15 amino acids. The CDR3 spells CASKSLGGSYNEQFF. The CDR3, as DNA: TGTGCCAGCAAATCCCTAGGCGGCTCCTACAATGAGCAGTTCTTC.

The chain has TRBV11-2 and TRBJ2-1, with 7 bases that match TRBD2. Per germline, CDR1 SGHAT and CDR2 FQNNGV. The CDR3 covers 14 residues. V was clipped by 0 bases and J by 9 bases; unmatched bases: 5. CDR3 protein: CASSLDLPSGEQFF. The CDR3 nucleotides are TGTGCCAGCAGCTTAGATCTCCCTAGCGGTGAGCAGTTCTTC.

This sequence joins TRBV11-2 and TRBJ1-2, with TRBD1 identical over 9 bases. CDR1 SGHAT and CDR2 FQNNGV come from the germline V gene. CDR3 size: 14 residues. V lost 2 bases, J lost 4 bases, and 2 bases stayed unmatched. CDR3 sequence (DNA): TGTGCCAGCAGCTTACGACAGGGGGGCTATGGCTACACCTTC. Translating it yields CASSLRQGGYGYTF.

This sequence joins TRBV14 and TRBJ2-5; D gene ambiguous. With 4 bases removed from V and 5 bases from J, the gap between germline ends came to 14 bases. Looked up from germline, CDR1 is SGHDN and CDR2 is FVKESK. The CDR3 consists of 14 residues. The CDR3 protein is CASSPDHVWETQYF. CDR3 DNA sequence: TGTGCCAGCAGCCCCGACCACGTTTGGGAGACCCAGTACTTC. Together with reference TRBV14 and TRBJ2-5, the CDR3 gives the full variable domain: EAGVTQFPSHSVIEKGQTVTLRCDPISGHDNLYWYRRVMGKEIKFLLHFVKESKQDESGMPNNRFLAERTGGTYSTLKVQPAELEDSGVYFCASSPDHVWETQYFGPGTRLLVL.

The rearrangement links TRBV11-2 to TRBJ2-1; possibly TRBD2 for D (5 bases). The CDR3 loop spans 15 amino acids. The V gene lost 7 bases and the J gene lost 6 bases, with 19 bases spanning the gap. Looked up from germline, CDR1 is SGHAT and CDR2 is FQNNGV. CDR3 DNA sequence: TGTGCCAGCAACGAAGGGAGACCCCCGGGCAATGAGCAGTTCTTC. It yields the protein CASNEGRPPGNEQFF.

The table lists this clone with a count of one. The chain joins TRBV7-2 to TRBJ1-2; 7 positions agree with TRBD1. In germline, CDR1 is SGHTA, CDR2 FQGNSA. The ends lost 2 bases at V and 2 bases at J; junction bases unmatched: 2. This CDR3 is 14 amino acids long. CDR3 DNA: TGTGCCAGCAGCTTACAGACAGGGAACTATGGCTACACCTTC. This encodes CASSLQTGNYGYTF.

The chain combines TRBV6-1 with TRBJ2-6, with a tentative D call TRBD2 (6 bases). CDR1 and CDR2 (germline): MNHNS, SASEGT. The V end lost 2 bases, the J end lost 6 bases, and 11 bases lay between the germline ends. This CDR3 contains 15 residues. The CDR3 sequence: CASSEHGGAANVLTF. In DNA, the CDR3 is TGTGCCAGCAGTGAACACGGAGGGGCGGCCAACGTCCTGACTTTC.

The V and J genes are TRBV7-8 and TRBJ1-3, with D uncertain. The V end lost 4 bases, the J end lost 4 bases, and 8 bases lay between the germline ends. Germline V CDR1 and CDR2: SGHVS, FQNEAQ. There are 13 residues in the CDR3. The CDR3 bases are TGTGCCAGCAGCTCAGCCGCCGGAAACACCATATATTTT. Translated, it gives CASSSAAGNTIYF.

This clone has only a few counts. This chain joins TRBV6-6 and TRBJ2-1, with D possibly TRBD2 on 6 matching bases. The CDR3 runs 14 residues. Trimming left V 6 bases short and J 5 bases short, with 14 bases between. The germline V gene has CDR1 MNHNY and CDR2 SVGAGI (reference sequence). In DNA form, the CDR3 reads TGTGCCAGCAGCATCGGGACTGGAAACAATGAGCAGTTCTTC. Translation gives CASSIGTGNNEQFF.

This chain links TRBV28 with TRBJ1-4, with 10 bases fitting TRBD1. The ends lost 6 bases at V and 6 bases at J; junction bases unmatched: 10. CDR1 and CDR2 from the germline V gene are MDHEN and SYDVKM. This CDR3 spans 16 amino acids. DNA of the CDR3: TGTGCCAGCAGCACACCCGGGACAGGGGAGGATGAAAAACTGTTTTTT. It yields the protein CASSTPGTGEDEKLFF. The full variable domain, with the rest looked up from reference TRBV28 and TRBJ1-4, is DVKVTQSSRYLVKRTGEKVFLECVQDMDHENMFWYRQDPGLGLRLIYFSYDVKMKEKGDIPEGYSVSREKKERFSLILESASTNQTSMYLCASSTPGTGEDEKLFFGSGTQLSVL.

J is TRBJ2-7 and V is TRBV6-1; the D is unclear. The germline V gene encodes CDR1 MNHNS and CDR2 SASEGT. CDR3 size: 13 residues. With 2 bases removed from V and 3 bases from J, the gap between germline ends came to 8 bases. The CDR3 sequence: CASSEIGGYEQYF. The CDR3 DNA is TGTGCCAGCAGTGAAATTGGCGGCTACGAGCAGTACTTC.

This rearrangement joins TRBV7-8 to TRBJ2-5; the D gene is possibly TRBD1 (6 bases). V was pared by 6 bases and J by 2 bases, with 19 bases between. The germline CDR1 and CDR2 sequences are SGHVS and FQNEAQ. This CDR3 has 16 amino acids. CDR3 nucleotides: TGTGCCAGCAGTCTGCAGGGGAATGGTCCACAAGAGACCCAGTACTTC. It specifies CASSLQGNGPQETQYF.

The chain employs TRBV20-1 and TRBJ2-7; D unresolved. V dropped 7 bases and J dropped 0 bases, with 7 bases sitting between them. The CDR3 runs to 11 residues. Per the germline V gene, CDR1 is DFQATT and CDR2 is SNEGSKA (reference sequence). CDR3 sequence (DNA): TGCAGTGTTAAACCCTCCTACGAGCAGTACTTC. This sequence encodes CSVKPSYEQYF.

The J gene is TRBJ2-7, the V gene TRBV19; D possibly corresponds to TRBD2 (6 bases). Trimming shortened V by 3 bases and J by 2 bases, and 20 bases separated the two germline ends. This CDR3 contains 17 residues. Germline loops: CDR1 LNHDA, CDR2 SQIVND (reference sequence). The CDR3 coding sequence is TGTGCCAGTAGTATGTATGGGGGAGGCATGACAACCTACGAGCAGTACTTC. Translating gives CASSMYGGGMTTYEQYF.

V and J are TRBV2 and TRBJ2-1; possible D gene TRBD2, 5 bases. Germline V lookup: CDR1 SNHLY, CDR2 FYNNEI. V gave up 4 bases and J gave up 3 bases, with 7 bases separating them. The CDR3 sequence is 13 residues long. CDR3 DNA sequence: TGTGCCAGCAGTGCACTAGTCTACAATGAGCAGTTCTTC. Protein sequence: CASSALVYNEQFF.

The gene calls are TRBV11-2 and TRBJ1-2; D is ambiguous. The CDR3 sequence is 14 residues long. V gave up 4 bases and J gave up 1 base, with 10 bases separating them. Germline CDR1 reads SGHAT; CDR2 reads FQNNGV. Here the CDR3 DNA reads TGTGCCAGCAGCTCAGTTTCAGTTAACTATGGCTACACCTTC. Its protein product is CASSSVSVNYGYTF.

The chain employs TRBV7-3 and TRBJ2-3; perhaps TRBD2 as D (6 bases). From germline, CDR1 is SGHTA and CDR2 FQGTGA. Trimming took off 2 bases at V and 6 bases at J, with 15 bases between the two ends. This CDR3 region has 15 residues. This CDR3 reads CASSLLGGGGDTQYF. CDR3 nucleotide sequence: TGTGCCAGCAGCTTACTTGGGGGAGGCGGCGATACGCAGTATTTT. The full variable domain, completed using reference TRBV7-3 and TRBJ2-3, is GAGVSQTPSNKVTEKGKYVELRCDPISGHTALYWYRQSLGQGPEFLIYFQGTGAADDSGLPNDRFFAVRPEGSVSTLKIQRTERGDSAVYLCASSLLGGGGDTQYFGPGTRLTVL.

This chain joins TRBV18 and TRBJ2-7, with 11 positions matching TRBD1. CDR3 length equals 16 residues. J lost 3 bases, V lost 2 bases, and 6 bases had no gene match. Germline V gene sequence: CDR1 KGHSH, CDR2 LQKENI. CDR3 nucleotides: TGTGCCAGCTCACCAACCGGGACAGGGGGGCTCTACGAGCAGTACTTC. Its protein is CASSPTGTGGLYEQYF. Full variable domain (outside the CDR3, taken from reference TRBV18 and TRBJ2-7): NAGVMQNPRHLVRRRGQEARLRCSPMKGHSHVYWYRQLPEEGLKFMVYLQKENIIDESGMPKERFSAEFPKEGPSILRIQQVVRGDSAAYFCASSPTGTGGLYEQYFGPGTRLTVT.

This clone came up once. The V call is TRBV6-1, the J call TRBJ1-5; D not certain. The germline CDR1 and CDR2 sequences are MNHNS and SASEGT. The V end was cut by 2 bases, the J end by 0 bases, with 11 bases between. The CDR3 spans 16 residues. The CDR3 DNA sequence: TGTGCCAGCAGTGAATTGGGAGGGTATAGCAATCAGCCCCAGCATTTT. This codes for CASSELGGYSNQPQHF.

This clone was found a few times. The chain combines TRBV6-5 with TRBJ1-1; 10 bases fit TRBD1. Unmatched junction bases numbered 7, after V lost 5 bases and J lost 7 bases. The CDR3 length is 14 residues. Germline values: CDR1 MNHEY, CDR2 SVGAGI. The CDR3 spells CASSTLGTGDEAFF. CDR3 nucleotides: TGTGCCAGCAGTACCCTCGGGACAGGGGATGAAGCTTTCTTT.

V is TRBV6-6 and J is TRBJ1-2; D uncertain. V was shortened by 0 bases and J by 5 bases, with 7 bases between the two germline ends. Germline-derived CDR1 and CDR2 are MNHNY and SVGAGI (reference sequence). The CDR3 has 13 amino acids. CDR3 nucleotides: TGTGCCAGCAGTTACTCGCGAACTTATGGCTACACCTTC. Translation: CASSYSRTYGYTF.

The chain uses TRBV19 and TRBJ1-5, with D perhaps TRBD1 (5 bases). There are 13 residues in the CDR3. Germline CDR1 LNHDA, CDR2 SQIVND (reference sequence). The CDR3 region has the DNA TGTGCAACAGGCGTCGAGGGCAATCAGCCCCAGCATTTT. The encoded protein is CATGVEGNQPQHF.

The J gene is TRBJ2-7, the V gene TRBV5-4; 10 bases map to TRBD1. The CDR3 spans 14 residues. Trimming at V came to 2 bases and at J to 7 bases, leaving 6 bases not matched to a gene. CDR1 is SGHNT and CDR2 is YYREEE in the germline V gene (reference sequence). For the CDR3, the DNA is TGTGCCAGCAGCTTCGGGACAGGGGAGGGGGAGCAGTACTTC. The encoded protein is CASSFGTGEGEQYF.

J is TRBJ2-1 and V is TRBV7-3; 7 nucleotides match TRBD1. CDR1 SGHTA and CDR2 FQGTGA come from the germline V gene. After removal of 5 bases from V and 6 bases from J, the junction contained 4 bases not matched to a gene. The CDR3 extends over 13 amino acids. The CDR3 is CASSVRDSNEQFF. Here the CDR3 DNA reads TGTGCCAGCAGCGTTCGGGACAGCAATGAGCAGTTCTTC.

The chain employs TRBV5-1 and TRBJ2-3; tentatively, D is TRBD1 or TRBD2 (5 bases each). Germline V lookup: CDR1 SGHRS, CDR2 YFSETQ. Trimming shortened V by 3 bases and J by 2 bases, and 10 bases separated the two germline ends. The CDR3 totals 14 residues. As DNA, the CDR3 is TGCGCCAGCAGCTGGGGGATACCCACAGATACGCAGTATTTT. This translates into CASSWGIPTDTQYF.

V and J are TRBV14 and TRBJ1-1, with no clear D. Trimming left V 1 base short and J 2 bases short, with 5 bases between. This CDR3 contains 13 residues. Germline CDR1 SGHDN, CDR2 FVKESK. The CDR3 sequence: CASSQGINTEAFF. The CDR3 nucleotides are TGTGCCAGCAGCCAAGGTATAAACACTGAAGCTTTCTTT.

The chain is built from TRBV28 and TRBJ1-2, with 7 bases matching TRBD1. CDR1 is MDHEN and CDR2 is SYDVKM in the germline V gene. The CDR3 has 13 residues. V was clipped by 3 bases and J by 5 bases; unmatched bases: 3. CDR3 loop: CASSFGTDYGYTF. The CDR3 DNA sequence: TGTGCCAGCAGTTTCGGGACAGATTATGGCTACACCTTC.

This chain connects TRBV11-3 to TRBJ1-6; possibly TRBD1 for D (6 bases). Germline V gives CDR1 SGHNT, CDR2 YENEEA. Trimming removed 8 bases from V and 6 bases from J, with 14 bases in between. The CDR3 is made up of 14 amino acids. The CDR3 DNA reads TGTGCCAGCGCAAATCAGGGGTTTAATTCACCCCTCCACTTT. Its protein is CASANQGFNSPLHF.